One and the same sample provided the 18 T cell receptor beta chains below, sequenced in a study of radiotherapy plus CTLA-4 blockade in lung cancer. Data came from immunoSEQ multiplex PCR; TCRdb stores just in-frame clones and leaves some out. Of about 43,000 clones listed, around 70% are singletons. Sequencing was performed on peripheral blood, taken from a patient treated with radiotherapy plus ipilimumab. The receptor source for this set is a human donor with non-small cell lung cancer who had a partial response to radiotherapy plus ipilimumab.

This rearrangement joins TRBV18 to TRBJ2-7, with a tentative D call TRBD2 (5 bases). V was shortened by 5 bases and J by 5 bases, with 16 bases between the two germline ends. The germline V gene encodes CDR1 KGHSH and CDR2 LQKENI. The CDR3 loop spans 14 amino acids. CDR3 loop: CASSKTDSRNEQYF. DNA for the CDR3: TGTGCCAGCTCAAAAACGGACTCAAGGAACGAGCAGTACTTC. Based on the CDR3 plus reference TRBV18 and TRBJ2-7, the full variable domain is NAGVMQNPRHLVRRRGQEARLRCSPMKGHSHVYWYRQLPEEGLKFMVYLQKENIIDESGMPKERFSAEFPKEGPSILRIQQVVRGDSAAYFCASSKTDSRNEQYFGPGTRLTVT.

The gene calls are TRBV30 and TRBJ2-7; TRBD2 aligns across 11 bases. J lost 1 base, V lost 2 bases, and 13 bases had no gene match. The CDR3 sequence is 18 residues long. Per the germline V gene, CDR1 is GTSNPN and CDR2 is SVGIG (reference sequence). The DNA for the CDR3 is TGTGCCTGGAGTCCACCTCTGGGACTAGCGGCCACATCCTACGAGCAGTACTTC. The encoded protein is CAWSPPLGLAATSYEQYF.

The chain recombines TRBV19 with TRBJ1-4, with D possibly TRBD1 on 5 matching bases. CDR3 size: 13 residues. CDR1 LNHDA and CDR2 SQIVND come from the germline V gene (reference sequence). Trimming cost V 3 bases and J 10 bases, with 12 bases left between them. The CDR3 nucleotides read TGTGCCAGTAGTATCCCCCCGGGGGGAAAACTGTTTTTT. This translates into CASSIPPGGKLFF. The whole variable domain, filled in from reference TRBV19 and TRBJ1-4, reads DGGITQSPKYLFRKEGQNVTLSCEQNLNHDAMYWYRQDPGQGLRLIYYSQIVNDFQKGDIAEGYSVSREKKESFPLTVTSAQKNPTAFYLCASSIPPGGKLFFGSGTQLSVL.

This chain joins TRBV25-1 and TRBJ2-7, with D possibly TRBD1 on 6 matching bases. The germline V gene encodes CDR1 MGHDK and CDR2 SYGVNS. CDR3 size: 16 residues. V dropped 1 base and J dropped 3 bases, with 16 bases sitting between them. CDR3 in DNA: TGTGCCAGCAGTGAATTGACAGGTACGGGGAACTACGAGCAGTACTTC. Its protein product is CASSELTGTGNYEQYF.

This chain joins TRBV7-3 and TRBJ1-1; 8 bases are a match to TRBD1. The CDR3 loop spans 12 amino acids. V was pared by 3 bases and J by 10 bases, with 4 bases of the junction left unmatched. The V gene's germline CDR1 is SGHTA and CDR2 FQGTGA. Written as DNA, the CDR3 is TGTGCCAGCAGCTTCACAGGGGGAAGAGCTTTCTTT. It translates to CASSFTGGRAFF.

This chain joins TRBV20-1 and TRBJ2-1; D unresolved. Trimming cost V 6 bases and J 5 bases, with 8 bases left between them. Looked up from germline, CDR1 is DFQATT and CDR2 is SNEGSKA (reference sequence). The CDR3 is 11 amino acids. In nucleotides, the CDR3 is TGCAGTGCCAACAAGAACAATGAGCAGTTCTTC. Translating it yields CSANKNNEQFF.

Comments on this clone: Other DNA sequences in the sample encode the same CDR3. CDR3 protein: CASSESSGSPNRKYF. The CDR3 bases are TGTGCCAGCAGCGAATCTAGCGGGAGCCCAAATCGGAAGTACTTC. The rearrangement links TRBV6-1 to TRBJ2-4; 10 positions match TRBD2. Trimming cost V 6 bases and J 14 bases; bases outside gene matches: 16. The CDR3 is made up of 15 amino acids. The germline CDR1 and CDR2 sequences are MNHNS and SASEGT.

This chain uses TRBV6-1 with TRBJ1-1; unclear D gene. The germline gives CDR1 MNHNS, CDR2 SASEGT. Trimming shortened V by 5 bases and J by 8 bases, and 9 bases separated the two germline ends. CDR3 length: 11 amino acids. CDR3 protein: CASSTLVEAFF. The CDR3 DNA sequence: TGTGCCAGCAGTACCTTAGTAGAAGCTTTCTTT.

This chain connects TRBV5-1 to TRBJ1-4; D call uncertain. V was clipped by 4 bases and J by 5 bases, with 12 bases between them. Germline V gene lookup returns CDR1 SGHRS and CDR2 YFSETQ. This CDR3 is 14 amino acids long. The CDR3 protein is CASSQGSFNEKLFF. The DNA of the CDR3 is TGCGCCAGCAGCCAAGGGAGCTTCAATGAAAAACTGTTTTTT.

The rearrangement joins TRBV7-6 to TRBJ2-2; weak D call: TRBD2 (6 bases). The germline gives CDR1 SGHVS, CDR2 FNYEAQ. Trimming took 9 bases from V and 2 from J, leaving 13 bases between them. The CDR3 sequence is 14 residues long. The CDR3 DNA is TGTGCCAGTAGGGACTCCCCCAACACCGGGGAGCTGTTTTTT. Translating it yields CASRDSPNTGELFF.

In this sample, this clone turned up a few times. This chain uses TRBV6-5 with TRBJ2-7; 8 nucleotides agree with TRBD2. The length of the CDR3 is 15 residues. The junction had 3 bases not matched to a gene; V was cut back by 2 bases and J by 0 bases. Looked up from germline, CDR1 is MNHEY and CDR2 is SVGAGI. CDR3 DNA sequence: TGTGCCAGCAGTTACGGGAGCGGGAGCTCCTACGAGCAGTACTTC. Its protein is CASSYGSGSSYEQYF.

This chain joins TRBV30 and TRBJ2-7; a possible D gene is TRBD1 (6 bases). CDR1 and CDR2 (germline): GTSNPN, SVGIG (reference sequence). The CDR3 is 12 amino acids. With 3 bases removed from V and 2 bases from J, the gap between germline ends came to 8 bases. The CDR3: CAWSRDTYEQYF. CDR3 DNA: TGTGCCTGGAGCAGGGACACCTACGAGCAGTACTTC.

The table lists this clone with a few counts. The J gene is TRBJ1-2, the V gene TRBV7-9; weak D call: TRBD1 (5 bases). This CDR3 is 13 amino acids long. V was trimmed by 7 bases and J by 4 bases, leaving 13 bases between them. Looked up from germline, CDR1 is SEHNR and CDR2 is FQNEAQ (reference sequence). The CDR3 spells CASTPGVSYGYTF. CDR3 sequence (DNA): TGTGCCAGCACCCCGGGGGTGAGCTATGGCTACACCTTC.

V and J are TRBV7-6 and TRBJ2-5; 14 bases agree with TRBD2. Germline-derived CDR1 and CDR2 are SGHVS and FNYEAQ. With 4 bases clipped from V and 4 bases from J, the junction kept 2 bases outside the gene matches. The CDR3 totals 15 residues. The CDR3 sequence is CASSWGTSGGETQYF. The DNA for the CDR3 is TGTGCCAGCAGCTGGGGGACTAGCGGGGGAGAGACCCAGTACTTC.

The chain combines TRBV7-2 with TRBJ2-5; D not resolved. TRBJ2-7 matches the DNA end more closely, so the J call is doubtful. This CDR3 has 12 residues. Germline loops: CDR1 SGHTA, CDR2 FQGNSA. This CDR3 is CASSGTGYEQYF. The CDR3 region has the DNA TGTGCCAGCAGCGGCACGGGTTACGAGCAGTACTTC.

This clone occurred many times. CDR3 loop: CASSSSSTDTQYF. In DNA form, the CDR3 reads TGTGCCAGCAGCTCCTCGTCCACAGATACGCAGTATTTT. The chain has TRBV7-3 and TRBJ2-3; D gene ambiguous. Trimming shortened V by 4 bases and J by 2 bases, and 7 bases separated the two germline ends. CDR1 SGHTA and CDR2 FQGTGA come from the germline V gene. This CDR3 region has 13 residues.

This chain links TRBV7-2 with TRBJ2-7; tentatively, D is TRBD2 (6 bases). The length of the CDR3 is 15 residues. Trimming left V 2 bases short and J 3 bases short, with 14 bases between. From germline, CDR1 is SGHTA and CDR2 FQGNSA. CDR3: CASSLLLASYYEQYF. The DNA of the CDR3 is TGTGCCAGCAGCTTACTCCTAGCGAGTTACTACGAGCAGTACTTC.

The chain employs TRBV5-4 and TRBJ1-2, with TRBD1 as a possible D gene (6 bases). There are 13 residues in the CDR3. The germline V and J ends were trimmed by 4 bases and 2 bases, with 9 bases remaining between them. The germline V gene encodes CDR1 SGHNT and CDR2 YYREEE (reference sequence). DNA for the CDR3: TGTGCCAGCAGCCGGACAGTCAACTATGGCTACACCTTC. It is translated as CASSRTVNYGYTF.